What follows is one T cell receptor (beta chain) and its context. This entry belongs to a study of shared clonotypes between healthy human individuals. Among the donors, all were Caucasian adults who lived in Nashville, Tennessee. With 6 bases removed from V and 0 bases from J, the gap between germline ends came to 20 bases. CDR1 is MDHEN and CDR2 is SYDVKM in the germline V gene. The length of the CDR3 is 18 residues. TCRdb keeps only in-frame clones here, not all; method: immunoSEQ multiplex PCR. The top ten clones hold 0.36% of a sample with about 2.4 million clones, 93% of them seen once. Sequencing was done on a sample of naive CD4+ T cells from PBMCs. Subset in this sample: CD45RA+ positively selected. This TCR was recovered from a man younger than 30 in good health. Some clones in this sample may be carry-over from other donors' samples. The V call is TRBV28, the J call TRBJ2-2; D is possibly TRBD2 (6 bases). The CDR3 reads CASRPSQGRETNTGELFF. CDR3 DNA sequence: TGTGCCAGCAGACCCAGCCAAGGACGGGAGACGAACACCGGGGAGCTGTTTTTT.